This TCR beta chain was sequenced for a study of breast tumors, draining lymph nodes, adjacent tissues. The CDR3 extends over 14 amino acids. In germline, CDR1 is MNHEY, CDR2 SMNVEV (reference sequence). V dropped 6 bases and J dropped 5; count of bases not matched to a gene: 3. This clonotype was picked up many times. MiXCR, run by TCRdb on the multiplex PCR reads, gives a single entry per CDR3 protein. The sample consists of 25,000 to 40,000 distinct CDR3 sequences, 63% of them appearing once. Sequences were obtained from breast tumor tissue. The sequence came from a female donor with breast cancer. Some clones in this sample may be carry-over from other donors' samples. The chain carries TRBV27 and TRBJ2-7; 14 bases match TRBD2. The CDR3 protein is CASRGLAGVHEQYF. The CDR3 bases are TGTGCCAGCAGGGGACTAGCGGGAGTACACGAGCAGTACTTC.